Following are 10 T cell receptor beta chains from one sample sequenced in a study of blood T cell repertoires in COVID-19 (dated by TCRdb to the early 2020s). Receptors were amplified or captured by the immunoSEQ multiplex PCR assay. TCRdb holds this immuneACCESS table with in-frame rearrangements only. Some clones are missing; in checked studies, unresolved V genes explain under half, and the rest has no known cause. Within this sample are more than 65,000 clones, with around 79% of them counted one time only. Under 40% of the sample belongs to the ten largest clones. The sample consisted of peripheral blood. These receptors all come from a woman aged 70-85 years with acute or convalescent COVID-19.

DNA of the CDR3: TGTGCCAGCAGCCAGACAGGGCTGAACACCGGGGAGCTGTTTTTT. Amino acids: CASSQTGLNTGELFF. The chain links TRBV7-9 to TRBJ2-2, with 7 nucleotides matching TRBD1. The CDR3 loop spans 15 amino acids. CDR1 is SEHNR, CDR2 FQNEAQ, per germline (reference sequence). With V trimmed by 5 bases and J by 1 base, 4 bases remained unmatched. The whole variable domain, filled in from reference TRBV7-9 and TRBJ2-2, reads DTGVSQNPRHKITKRGQNVTFRCDPISEHNRLYWYRQTLGQGPEFLTYFQNEAQLEKSRLLSDRFSAERPKGSFSTLEIQRTEQGDSAMYLCASSQTGLNTGELFFGEGSRLTVL.

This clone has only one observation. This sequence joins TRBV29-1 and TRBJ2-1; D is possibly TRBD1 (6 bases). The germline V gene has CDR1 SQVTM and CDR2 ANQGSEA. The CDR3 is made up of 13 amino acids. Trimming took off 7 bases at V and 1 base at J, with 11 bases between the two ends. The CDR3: CSAEDRSYNEQFF. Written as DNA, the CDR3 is TGCAGCGCCGAGGACAGATCCTACAATGAGCAGTTCTTC.

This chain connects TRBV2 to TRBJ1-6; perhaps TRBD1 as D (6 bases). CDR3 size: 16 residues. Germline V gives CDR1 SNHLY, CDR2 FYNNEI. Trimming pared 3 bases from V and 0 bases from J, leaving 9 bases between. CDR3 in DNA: TGTGCCAGCAGTGATAGGGGGAGCTCCTATAATTCACCCCTCCACTTT. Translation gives CASSDRGSSYNSPLHF.

The CDR3 coding sequence is TGTGCCACCAGTGATTACAGGGACACCGGGGAGCTGTTTTTT. It encodes CATSDYRDTGELFF. The V gene is TRBV24-1, the J gene TRBJ2-2; weak D call: TRBD1 (6 bases). Germline V gives CDR1 KGHDR, CDR2 SFDVKD. There are 14 residues in the CDR3. Trimming removed 2 bases at V and 3 bases at J, with 6 bases between.

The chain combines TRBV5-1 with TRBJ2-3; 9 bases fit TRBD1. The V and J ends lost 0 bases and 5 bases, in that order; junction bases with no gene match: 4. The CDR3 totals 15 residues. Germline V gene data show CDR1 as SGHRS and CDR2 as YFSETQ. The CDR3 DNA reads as TGCGCCAGCAGCTTGGAACAGGGGGCAATAGATACGCAGTATTTT. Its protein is CASSLEQGAIDTQYF.

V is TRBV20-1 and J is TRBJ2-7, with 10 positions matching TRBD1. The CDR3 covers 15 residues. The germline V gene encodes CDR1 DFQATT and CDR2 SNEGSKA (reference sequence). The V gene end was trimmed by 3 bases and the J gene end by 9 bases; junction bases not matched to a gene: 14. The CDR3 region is CSASATGQGVTGQYF. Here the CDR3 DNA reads TGCAGTGCTAGTGCCACCGGACAGGGGGTAACGGGGCAGTACTTC.

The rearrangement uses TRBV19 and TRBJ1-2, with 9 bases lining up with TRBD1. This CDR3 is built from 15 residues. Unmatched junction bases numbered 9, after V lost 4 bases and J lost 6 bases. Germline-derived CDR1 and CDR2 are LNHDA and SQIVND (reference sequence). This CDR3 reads CASSTKLQGANGYTF. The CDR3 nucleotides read TGTGCCAGTAGTACGAAACTACAGGGGGCAAATGGCTACACCTTC.

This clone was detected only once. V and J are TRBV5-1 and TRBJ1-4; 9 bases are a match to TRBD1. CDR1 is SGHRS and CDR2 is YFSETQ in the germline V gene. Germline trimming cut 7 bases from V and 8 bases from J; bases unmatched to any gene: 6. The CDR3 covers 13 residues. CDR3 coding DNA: TGCGCCAGCCGACAGGGGGTTAAGGAAAAACTGTTTTTT. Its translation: CASRQGVKEKLFF.

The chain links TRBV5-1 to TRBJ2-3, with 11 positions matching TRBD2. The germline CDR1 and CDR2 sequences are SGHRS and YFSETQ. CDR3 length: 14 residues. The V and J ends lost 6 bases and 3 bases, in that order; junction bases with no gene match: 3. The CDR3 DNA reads TGCGCCAGCACTAGCGGGGGGCGAACAGATACGCAGTATTTT. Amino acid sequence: CASTSGGRTDTQYF.

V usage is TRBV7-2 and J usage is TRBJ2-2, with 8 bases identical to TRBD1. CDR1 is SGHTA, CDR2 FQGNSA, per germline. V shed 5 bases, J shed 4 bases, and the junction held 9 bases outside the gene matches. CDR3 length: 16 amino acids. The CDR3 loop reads CASSPQATGGTGELFF. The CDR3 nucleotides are TGTGCCAGCAGCCCGCAAGCCACAGGGGGCACCGGGGAGCTGTTTTTT.